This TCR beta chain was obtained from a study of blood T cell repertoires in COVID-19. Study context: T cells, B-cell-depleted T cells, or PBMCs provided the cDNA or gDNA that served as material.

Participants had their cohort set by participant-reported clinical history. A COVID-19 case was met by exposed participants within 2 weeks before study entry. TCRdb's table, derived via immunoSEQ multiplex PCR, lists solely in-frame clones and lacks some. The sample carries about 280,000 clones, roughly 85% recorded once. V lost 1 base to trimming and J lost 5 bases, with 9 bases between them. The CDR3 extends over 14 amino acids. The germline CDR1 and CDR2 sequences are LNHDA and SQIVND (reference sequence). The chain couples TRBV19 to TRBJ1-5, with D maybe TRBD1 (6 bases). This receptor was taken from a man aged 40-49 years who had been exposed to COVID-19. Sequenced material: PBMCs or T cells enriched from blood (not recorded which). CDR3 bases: TGTGCCAGTAGTATAGGAACAGGGTATCAGCCCCAGCATTTT. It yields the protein CASSIGTGYQPQHF.